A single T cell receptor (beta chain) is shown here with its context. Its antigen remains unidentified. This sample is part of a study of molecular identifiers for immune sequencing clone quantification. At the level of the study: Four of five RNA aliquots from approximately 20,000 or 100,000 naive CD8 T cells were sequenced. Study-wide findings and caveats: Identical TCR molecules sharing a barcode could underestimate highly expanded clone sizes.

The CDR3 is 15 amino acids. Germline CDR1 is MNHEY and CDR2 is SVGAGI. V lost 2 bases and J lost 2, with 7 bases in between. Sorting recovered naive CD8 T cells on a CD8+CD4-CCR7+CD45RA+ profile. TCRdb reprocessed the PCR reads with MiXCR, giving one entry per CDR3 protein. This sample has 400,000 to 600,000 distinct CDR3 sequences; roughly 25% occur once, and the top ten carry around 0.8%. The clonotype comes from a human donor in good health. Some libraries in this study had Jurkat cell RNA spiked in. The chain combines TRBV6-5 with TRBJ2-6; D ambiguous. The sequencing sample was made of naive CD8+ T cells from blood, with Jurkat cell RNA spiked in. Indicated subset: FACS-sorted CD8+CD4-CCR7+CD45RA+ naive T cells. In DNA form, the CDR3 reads TGTGCCAGCAGTTACGGAAGGCCTGGGGCCAACGTCCTGACTTTC. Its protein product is CASSYGRPGANVLTF.